The 6 T cell receptor beta chains presented below share a single source sample, sequenced in a study of cytomegalovirus exposure and HLA in healthy donors. The PCR used 60 Vbeta and 13 Jbeta primers. The assay was immunoSEQ multiplex PCR, and TCRdb's table has in-frame clones only and misses some. The top ten clones hold nearly 7% of a sample with more than 110,000 clones, less than 85% of them seen once. The sequencing input was PBMCs. The receptors here all came from a man in his forties in good health and CMV-seropositive.

CDR3 protein: CASSPPAVTYEQYF. In DNA form, the CDR3 reads TGTGCCAGCAGCCCACCAGCGGTCACCTACGAGCAGTACTTC. The genes are TRBV28 and TRBJ2-7; D might be TRBD2 (5 bases). The CDR3 covers 14 residues. The V end lost 6 bases, the J end lost 2 bases, and 14 bases lay between the germline ends. CDR1 and CDR2 (germline): MDHEN, SYDVKM.

This clone was counted once. The chain's CDR3 is CASSLGQGSPPLHF. CDR3 sequence (DNA): TGTGCCAGCAGTTTGGGACAGGGAAGTCCACCCCTCCACTTT. The chain is built from TRBV28 and TRBJ1-6, with 9 nucleotides matching TRBD1. After removal of 3 bases from V and 11 bases from J, the junction contained 5 bases not matched to a gene. There are 14 residues in the CDR3. Germline CDR1 reads MDHEN; CDR2 reads SYDVKM.

V is TRBV4-3 and J is TRBJ2-1; the match to TRBD2 covers 11 bases. CDR3 length: 17 residues. Germline V gives CDR1 LGHNA, CDR2 YSLEER. The V and J ends lost 1 base and 0 bases, in that order; junction bases with no gene match: 2. CDR3 DNA sequence: TGCGCCAGCAGCCAAGTGGGACTAGCGGACTCCTACAATGAGCAGTTCTTC. It encodes CASSQVGLADSYNEQFF.

In its sample, this clone was seen once. The chain combines TRBV7-2 with TRBJ2-3; D is perhaps TRBD1 (7 bases). Trimming stripped 3 bases from V and 3 bases from J, with 13 bases between. CDR3 length: 15 residues. Germline values: CDR1 SGHTA, CDR2 FQGNSA. The CDR3 reads CASSFQSGGTDTQYF. CDR3 coding DNA: TGTGCCAGCAGCTTCCAGTCAGGGGGGACAGATACGCAGTATTTT.

The rearrangement uses TRBV4-2 and TRBJ2-5; TRBD2 matches 8 bases. Germline trimming cut 0 bases from V and 4 bases from J; bases unmatched to any gene: 4. The CDR3 spans 15 residues. The germline gives CDR1 LGHNA, CDR2 YNFKEQ. CDR3 in DNA: TGTGCCAGCAGCCAAGAAGGGACTAGTCGAGAGACCCAGTACTTC. This codes for CASSQEGTSRETQYF.

The CDR3 protein is CSATGGPTQYF. The CDR3 DNA reads TGCAGTGCAACGGGAGGCCCGACCCAGTACTTC. The rearrangement uses TRBV20-1 and TRBJ2-5; 7 nucleotides align to TRBD2. Trimming removed 6 bases from V and 7 bases from J; junction bases left unmatched: 5. Germline V lookup: CDR1 DFQATT, CDR2 SNEGSKA (reference sequence). The CDR3 contains 11 residues.